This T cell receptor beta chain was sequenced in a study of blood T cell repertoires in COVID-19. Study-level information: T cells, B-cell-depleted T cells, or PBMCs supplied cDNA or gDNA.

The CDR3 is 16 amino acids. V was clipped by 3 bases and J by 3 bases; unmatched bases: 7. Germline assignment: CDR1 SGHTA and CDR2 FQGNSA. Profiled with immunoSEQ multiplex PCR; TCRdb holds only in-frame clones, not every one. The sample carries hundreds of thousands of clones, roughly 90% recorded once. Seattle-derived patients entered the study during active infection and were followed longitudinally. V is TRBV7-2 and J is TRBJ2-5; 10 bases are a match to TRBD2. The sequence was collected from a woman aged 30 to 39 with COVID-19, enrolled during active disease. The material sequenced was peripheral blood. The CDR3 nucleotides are TGTGCCAGCAGCTTCCTCGGAAGCGGGGGGGAAGAGACCCAGTACTTC. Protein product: CASSFLGSGGEETQYF.